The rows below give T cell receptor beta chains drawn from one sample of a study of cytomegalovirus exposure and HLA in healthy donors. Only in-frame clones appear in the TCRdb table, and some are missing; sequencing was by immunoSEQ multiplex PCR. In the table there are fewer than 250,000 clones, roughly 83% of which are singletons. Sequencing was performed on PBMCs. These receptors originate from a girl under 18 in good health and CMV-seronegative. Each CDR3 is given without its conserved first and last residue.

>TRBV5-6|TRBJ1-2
ASSLYFRDSANYGYT
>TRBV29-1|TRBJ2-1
SAGSRTYNEQF
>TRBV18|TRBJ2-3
ASSPGAVSTDTQY
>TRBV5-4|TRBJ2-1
ASSFQRDLGDEQF
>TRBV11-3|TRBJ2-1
ASSLGGGRYNEQF
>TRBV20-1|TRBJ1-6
SAIKAGPLH
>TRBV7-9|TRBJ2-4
ASTYLSGRAQY
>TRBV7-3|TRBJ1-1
ASSAQGSTEAF
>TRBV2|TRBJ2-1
ASRAGTGVNNEQF
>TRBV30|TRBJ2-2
AWRGGSGSTGELF
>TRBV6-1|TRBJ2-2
ASSRQGAKAGELF
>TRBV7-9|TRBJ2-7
ASSLVGGDYEQY
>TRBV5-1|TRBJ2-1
ASSPFSGGAGNEQF
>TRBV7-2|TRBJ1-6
ASSLEGGWLATPLH
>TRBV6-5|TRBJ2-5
ASRSGGGETQY
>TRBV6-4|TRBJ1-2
ASMQGASDYGYT
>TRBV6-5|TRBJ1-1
ASIPPGQGRAF